This section outlines one T cell receptor beta chain sequence together with its context. This sample is drawn from a study of blood T cell repertoires in COVID-19. As for the study in general: From T cells, B-cell-depleted T cells, or PBMCs came the material, which was cDNA or gDNA.

Only in-frame clones appear in the TCRdb table, and some are missing; sequencing was by immunoSEQ multiplex PCR. The profile shows about 220,000 clones, approximately 90% of them singletons. CDR1 and CDR2 (germline): ENHRY, SYGVKD. The CDR3 runs to 17 residues. V shed 0 bases and J 5 bases; nucleotides not matched to a gene: 12. Assignment of participants to cohorts was predicated upon participant-reported clinical history. The rearrangement links TRBV10-3 to TRBJ1-1, with 7 bases aligning to TRBD1. Specimen: PBMCs or T cells enriched from blood (not recorded which). This receptor was obtained from a woman aged 18-29 years in a cohort exposed to, infected with or recovered from COVID-19 (not recorded which). Here the CDR3 reads CAISESKGRGSSTEAFF. CDR3 sequence (DNA): TGTGCCATCAGTGAGTCGAAGGGCAGGGGGTCGAGTACTGAAGCTTTCTTT.